This T cell receptor (beta chain) was recovered during a study of blood T cell repertoires in COVID-19. The overall study: T cells, B-cell-depleted T cells, or PBMCs provided the cDNA or gDNA that served as material.

Seattle participants joined during active infection and were tracked over time. Germline CDR1 reads SGHAT; CDR2 reads FQDESV (reference sequence). This CDR3 spans 14 amino acids. The V segment lost 5 bases and the J segment 9 bases; nucleotides outside the gene matches: 6. Authors' data handling: The assay estimated nucleated cells by amplifying reference gene primers. The repertoire was sequenced with immunoSEQ multiplex PCR; TCRdb's copy has only in-frame clones and lacks some. The D gene and trimming were derived from the DNA, and the V and J assignments and clone size from that table. The table includes 150,000 to 200,000 clones, 86% detected once.

The rearrangement uses TRBV11-1 and TRBJ2-1, with 11 bases fitting TRBD1. This clonotype was obtained from a woman aged 55-70 years with COVID-19, enrolled during active disease. The specimen sequenced was peripheral blood. DNA for the CDR3: TGTGCCAGCAGCGCGGACAGGGGGCAAGGTGAGCAGTTCTTC. Amino acid sequence: CASSADRGQGEQFF.